Shown below are 24 T cell receptor beta chains from a single sample sequenced in a study of blood T cell repertoires in COVID-19. Produced via immunoSEQ multiplex PCR; TCRdb's table is partial and in-frame only. This table holds around 360,000 clones, more than 75% found once. Sequencing was done on a sample of peripheral blood. The receptors were gathered from a young woman with COVID-19, enrolled during active disease.

The V call is TRBV5-5, the J call TRBJ1-6, with D maybe TRBD1 (6 bases). V lost 9 bases to trimming and J lost 8 bases, with 18 bases between them. This CDR3 region has 14 residues. CDR1 is SGHKS, CDR2 YYEKEE, per germline (reference sequence). CDR3 sequence reads: CATKRDMRDSPLHF. In DNA, the CDR3 is TGTGCCACCAAAAGGGACATGCGTGATTCACCCCTCCACTTT.

This chain links TRBV3-1 (or the pseudogene TRBV3-2) with TRBJ1-2, with a weak D call TRBD1 (5 bases). The CDR3 length is 14 residues. Germline CDR1 and CDR2: LGHDT and YNNKEL (reference sequence). V was cut by 4 bases and J by 4 bases, with 13 bases left in between. CDR3 in amino acids: CASSPSRTSYGYTF. The CDR3 nucleotides are TGTGCCAGCAGCCCTTCACGGACAAGCTATGGCTACACCTTC.

CDR3 nucleotide sequence: TGTGCCATCAGGCGGGGGACTAATGAAAAACTGTTTTTT. Encoded protein: CAIRRGTNEKLFF. V is TRBV10-3 and J is TRBJ1-4, with TRBD1 as a possible D gene (5 bases). This CDR3 comprises 13 residues. Trimming pared 6 bases from V and 2 bases from J, leaving 7 bases between. Germline V gives CDR1 ENHRY, CDR2 SYGVKD.

The chain is built from TRBV19 and TRBJ1-1; 7 bases are shared with TRBD1. Germline CDR1 and CDR2: LNHDA and SQIVND (reference sequence). The CDR3 totals 16 residues. J was trimmed by 2 bases and V by 6 bases; bases with no gene match: 12. CDR3 protein: CASSRTSGTANTEAFF. The CDR3 DNA is TGTGCCAGTAGCAGAACGTCCGGGACAGCAAACACTGAAGCTTTCTTT.

The chain recombines TRBV28 with TRBJ1-5; perhaps TRBD1 as D (6 bases). Trimming pared 3 bases from V and 2 bases from J, leaving 17 bases between. CDR1 is MDHEN, CDR2 SYDVKM, per germline. CDR3 length: 17 residues. The CDR3 DNA reads as TGTGCCAGCAGTTTGCCAAGATGGACAGTCGGCAATCAGCCCCAGCATTTT. Protein product: CASSLPRWTVGNQPQHF.

V usage is TRBV25-1 and J usage is TRBJ2-7; no clear D gene. Per germline, CDR1 MGHDK and CDR2 SYGVNS. V lost 3 bases, J lost 2 bases, and 5 bases lay in between. This CDR3 has 12 residues. DNA of the CDR3: TGTGCCAGCAGTGACCAGACCTACGAGCAGTACTTC. This sequence encodes CASSDQTYEQYF.

J is TRBJ1-6 and V is TRBV10-1, with D perhaps matching TRBD1 (6 bases). The germline CDR1 and CDR2 sequences are WNHNN and SYGVQD (reference sequence). V was pared by 7 bases and J by 3 bases, with 28 bases between. The CDR3 has 20 residues. CDR3: CASTGQYSGGAPYYNSPLHF. The DNA for the CDR3 is TGCGCCAGCACCGGACAATATAGTGGGGGCGCTCCGTACTATAATTCACCCCTCCACTTT.

The chain is built from TRBV9 and TRBJ2-1, with unresolved D. In germline, CDR1 is SGDLS, CDR2 YYNGEE. This CDR3 spans 13 amino acids. Between the trimmed V and J ends, which lost 0 bases and 10 bases, there was a span of 11 bases. CDR3 nucleotides: TGTGCCAGCAGCGTAGCGACATCCAGGGAGCAGTTCTTC. Amino acids: CASSVATSREQFF.

The chain joins TRBV2 to TRBJ1-3, with D possibly matching TRBD1 (5 bases). V gave up 1 base and J gave up 7 bases, with 8 bases separating them. CDR1 and CDR2 from the germline V gene are SNHLY and FYNNEI. The CDR3 consists of 13 residues. The CDR3 reads CASSEVRQNTIYF. Here the CDR3 DNA reads TGTGCCAGCAGTGAAGTCCGACAGAACACCATATATTTT.

The chain combines TRBV5-5 with TRBJ2-7; 11 bases fit TRBD2. The CDR3 runs to 15 residues. From germline, CDR1 is SGHKS and CDR2 YYEKEE (reference sequence). V lost 1 base to trimming and J lost 4 bases; unmatched junction nucleotides: 4. Here the CDR3 DNA reads TGTGCCAGCAGCTTGACTAGCGGGAGTTTTTACGAGCAGTACTTC. This gives the protein CASSLTSGSFYEQYF. Based on the CDR3 plus reference TRBV5-5 and TRBJ2-7, the full variable domain is DAGVTQSPTHLIKTRGQQVTLRCSPISGHKSVSWYQQVLGQGPQFIFQYYEKEERGRGNFPDRFSARQFPNYSSELNVNALLLGDSALYLCASSLTSGSFYEQYFGPGTRLTVT.

The rearrangement uses TRBV18 and TRBJ2-3; TRBD2 is a possible D gene (6 bases). Trimming shortened V by 6 bases and J by 2 bases, and 12 bases separated the two germline ends. The CDR3 runs 14 residues. The germline V gene has CDR1 KGHSH and CDR2 LQKENI. Written as DNA, the CDR3 is TGTGCCAGCTCCCCCGGGACTCACACAGATACGCAGTATTTT. Amino acids: CASSPGTHTDTQYF.

The chain joins TRBV18 to TRBJ2-3; possible D gene TRBD2, 6 bases. The CDR3 runs to 14 residues. V lost 5 bases and J 3 bases, leaving 12 bases between the germline ends. The germline CDR1 and CDR2 sequences are KGHSH and LQKENI. CDR3 nucleotides: TGTGCCAGCTCATCGACCCGGGGGACAGATACGCAGTATTTT. Residues: CASSSTRGTDTQYF.

The rearrangement links TRBV29-1 to TRBJ2-7; tentative D call: TRBD1 (5 bases). Trimming took off 4 bases at V and 4 bases at J, with 11 bases between the two ends. CDR1 SQVTM and CDR2 ANQGSEA come from the germline V gene. CDR3 length: 12 amino acids. The CDR3 DNA sequence: TGCAGCGTTGCCTGGCAGGGATACGAGCAGTACTTC. Amino acids: CSVAWQGYEQYF.

This chain joins TRBV28 and TRBJ1-1, with D perhaps matching TRBD1 (5 bases). Germline-derived CDR1 and CDR2 are MDHEN and SYDVKM. Trimming cost V 5 bases and J 1 base, with 11 bases left between them. This CDR3 spans 14 amino acids. This chain's CDR3 is CASSPGLENTEAFF. CDR3 nucleotides: TGTGCCAGCAGTCCGGGACTGGAGAACACTGAAGCTTTCTTT.

The V and J genes are TRBV10-3 and TRBJ2-7; tentatively, D is TRBD2 (6 bases). Looked up from germline, CDR1 is ENHRY and CDR2 is SYGVKD. The CDR3 covers 15 residues. The V and J ends lost 0 bases and 0 bases respectively, with 9 bases between them. CDR3 sequence (DNA): TGTGCCATCAGTGAGTCGGAGGGCACCTCCTACGAGCAGTACTTC. Translated, it gives CAISESEGTSYEQYF.

The chain links TRBV3-1 (or the pseudogene TRBV3-2) to TRBJ2-4; 14 bases are a match to TRBD2. Trimming took 2 bases from V and 11 from J; bases not matched to a gene: 11. From germline, CDR1 is LGHDT and CDR2 YNNKEL (reference sequence). The CDR3 contains 17 residues. CDR3 coding DNA: TGTGCCAGCAGCCAACGAAGCGGGACTAGCGGGAGCCCCCTTCAGTACTTC. It codes for CASSQRSGTSGSPLQYF.

V is TRBV28 and J is TRBJ2-1; 11 bases fit TRBD2. V lost 5 bases, J lost 0 bases, and 6 bases stayed unmatched. CDR3 size: 17 residues. Germline V gene sequence: CDR1 MDHEN, CDR2 SYDVKM. The chain's CDR3 is CASSTGTSGSSYNEQFF. The CDR3 region has the DNA TGTGCCAGCAGTACTGGGACTAGCGGTAGCTCCTACAATGAGCAGTTCTTC.

This clone was counted a few times. The rearrangement joins TRBV28 to TRBJ1-2, with 7 bases lining up with TRBD1. Germline trimming cut 4 bases from V and 7 bases from J; bases unmatched to any gene: 21. Germline-derived CDR1 and CDR2 are MDHEN and SYDVKM. CDR3 length: 18 amino acids. CDR3 protein: CASSSTSIPTGRGPGYTF. CDR3 DNA sequence: TGTGCCAGCAGTTCAACCTCAATCCCGACAGGGCGGGGTCCTGGCTACACCTTC.

V and J are TRBV11-2 and TRBJ1-3, with 7 bases identical to TRBD1. CDR3 length equals 15 residues. Germline CDR1 reads SGHAT; CDR2 reads FQNNGV. V shed 3 bases, J shed 9 bases, and the junction held 11 bases outside the gene matches. The CDR3 nucleotides read TGTGCCAGCAGCTTGGCCGGACAGGAGGCTGGCACCATATATTTT. This gives the protein CASSLAGQEAGTIYF.

This sequence joins TRBV19 and TRBJ1-5; 8 nucleotides match TRBD1. J was trimmed by 3 bases and V by 11 bases; bases with no gene match: 9. The CDR3 extends over 14 amino acids. Germline V gene lookup returns CDR1 LNHDA and CDR2 SQIVND (reference sequence). The DNA for the CDR3 is TGTGCCGCTAGTGACAGGGGCACCAATCAGCCCCAGCATTTT. Its protein product is CAASDRGTNQPQHF.

The CDR3 loop is CASSPELAEGDTQYF. DNA for the CDR3: TGCGCCAGCAGCCCCGAGCTAGCGGAGGGGGATACGCAGTATTTT. This chain joins TRBV4-1 and TRBJ2-3; 7 positions agree with TRBD2. The J segment lost 6 bases and the V segment lost 4 bases, leaving 10 bases of the junction unmatched. The CDR3 contains 15 residues. CDR1 is MGHRA, CDR2 YSYEKL, per germline.

The chain combines TRBV6-5 with TRBJ1-6; D ambiguous. Trimming removed 5 bases from V and 8 bases from J, with 10 bases in between. Germline CDR1 MNHEY, CDR2 SVGAGI. The length of the CDR3 is 13 residues. The CDR3 nucleotides are TGTGCCAGCAGTCTCTATTCGGATTCACCCCTCCACTTT. It translates to CASSLYSDSPLHF.

The chain couples TRBV19 to TRBJ2-3; 10 bases map to TRBD2. The CDR3 runs 16 residues. CDR1 LNHDA and CDR2 SQIVND come from the germline V gene (reference sequence). With 7 bases clipped from V and 0 bases from J, the junction kept 7 bases outside the gene matches. The CDR3 loop reads CASKRGLAASTDTQYF. As DNA, the CDR3 is TGTGCCAGTAAGAGAGGACTAGCGGCCAGCACAGATACGCAGTATTTT. The whole variable domain, filled in from reference TRBV19 and TRBJ2-3, reads DGGITQSPKYLFRKEGQNVTLSCEQNLNHDAMYWYRQDPGQGLRLIYYSQIVNDFQKGDIAEGYSVSREKKESFPLTVTSAQKNPTAFYLCASKRGLAASTDTQYFGPGTRLTVL.

V and J are TRBV3-1 (or the pseudogene TRBV3-2) and TRBJ2-5, with 11 bases fitting TRBD2. Trimming at V came to 4 bases and at J to 4 bases, leaving 8 bases not matched to a gene. The germline V gene encodes CDR1 LGHDT and CDR2 YNNKEL (reference sequence). CDR3 size: 16 residues. CDR3 coding DNA: TGTGCCAGCAGCCGCCAACTAGCGGGAGATTCAGAGACCCAGTACTTC. This sequence encodes CASSRQLAGDSETQYF.